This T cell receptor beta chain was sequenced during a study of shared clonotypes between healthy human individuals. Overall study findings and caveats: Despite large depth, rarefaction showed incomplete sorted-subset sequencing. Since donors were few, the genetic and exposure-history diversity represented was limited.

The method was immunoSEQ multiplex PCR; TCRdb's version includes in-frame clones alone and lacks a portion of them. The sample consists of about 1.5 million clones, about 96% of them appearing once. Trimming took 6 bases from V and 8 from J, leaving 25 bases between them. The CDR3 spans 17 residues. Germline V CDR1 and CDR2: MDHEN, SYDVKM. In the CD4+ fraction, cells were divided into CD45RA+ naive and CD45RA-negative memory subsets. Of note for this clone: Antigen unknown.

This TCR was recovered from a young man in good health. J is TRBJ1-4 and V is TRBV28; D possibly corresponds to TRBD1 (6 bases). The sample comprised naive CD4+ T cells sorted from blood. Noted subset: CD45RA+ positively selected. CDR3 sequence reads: CASRLMRGQPSREKLFF. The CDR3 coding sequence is TGTGCCAGCAGGCTAATGCGTGGACAGCCCAGTAGGGAAAAACTGTTTTTT.